The source of this TCR beta chain is a study of shared T cell receptors in the human thymus (dated by TCRdb to the early 2020s). Background on the whole study: The study examined how self-reactive, shared T-cell receptor alpha chains are generated in the human thymus.

Receptor libraries were prepared by the immunoSEQ multiplex PCR assay. TCRdb's version of the immuneACCESS table is confined to in-frame rearrangements and falls short of the full clone set. An unresolved V gene accounts for under half of the shortfall where checked; the remainder is of unknown origin. The sample table lists 450,000 to 650,000 clones, about 80% of them with a count of one. Together, the top ten hold about 0.012% of the sample. This clone was observed a single time. It has no known antigen specificity. No quality values exist for individual bases; no much larger clone is one base distant. CDR1 and CDR2 (SGHAT, FQDESV) derive from the germline V gene (reference sequence). The CDR3 runs 15 residues from the cysteine to the phenylalanine. Only the CDR3 portion is preserved as DNA: 45 bases, with reading frame beginning at the first base. Germline trimming amounts to 2 bases on V and 5 bases on J, with 8 as the count of junction bases outside the gene matches.

The sample was also reused in another study, on human thymus T cells. As noted in the second study: The donors were immunologically healthy infants in Finland who had open corrective cardiac surgery for congenital heart defects. Thymus tissue was obtained as surgical resects removed during corrective cardiac surgery. Biased V and J gene segment usage appeared to be present in both thymic and peripheral blood repertoires. The related research found that thymic TCR repertoires overlapped highly between unrelated individuals. The study described the TCR alpha and beta repertoires in about eight infant thymus samples and a handful of matching peripheral blood samples. The infant donors were about 6 to 250 days old, and the cohort included more than five males and a couple of females. Thymocytes were freed from the tissue by mechanical means and kept at -70 degrees C as pellets of 10-30 million cells. A QIAsymphony instrument was used to extract genomic DNA from frozen cell pellets. The immunoSEQ multiplex PCR assay was used to amplify the TCRB and TCRAD loci from a standardized quantity of quality-controlled genomic DNA. The amplicons covered the V(D)J region and were long enough to include the CDR3 and to identify the V and J genes. The amplicons were sequenced on an Illumina platform via the commercial immunoSEQ service. Primer bias and sequencing errors were corrected using previously described methods, and TCRAD and TCRB definitions followed the IMGT database. Repertoires were analysed with immunoSEQ Analyzer 3.0 and VDJTools, covering basic statistics, V/J segment usage, diversity estimates, rarefaction and pairwise overlap. Diversity was estimated with Chao1, ChaoE, Efron-Thisted, Shannon and inverse Simpson indices, and also on datasets down-sampled to the smallest sample. Repertoire overlap used strict matching of CDR3 nucleotide sequence, V gene and J gene, with Jaccard-based multidimensional scaling clustering. On average, thymus samples gave 750,000 to 1,000,000 unique TCRB clonotypes, whereas blood samples gave 75,000 to 85,000.

This clonotype was sampled from a boy under two years old with a congenital heart defect. Donor details come from another sample of the same person, matched by shared clones. Sequenced input: thymocytes. The rearrangement combines TRBV11-1 with TRBJ2-5, with 7 bases matching TRBD2. The nucleotide sequence reads as follows: TGTGCCAGCAGCTTATGGGCGGGAGTCAGGGAGACCCAGTACTTC. Translated, this gives CASSLWAGVRETQYF. The entire variable domain, with the stretches around the CDR3 drawn from the reference TRBV11-1 and TRBJ2-5 proteins, is EAEVAQSPRYKITEKSQAVAFWCDPISGHATLYWYRQILGQGPELLVQFQDESVVDDSQLPKDRFSAERLKGVDSTLKIQPAELGDSAMYLCASSLWAGVRETQYFGPGTRLLVL.